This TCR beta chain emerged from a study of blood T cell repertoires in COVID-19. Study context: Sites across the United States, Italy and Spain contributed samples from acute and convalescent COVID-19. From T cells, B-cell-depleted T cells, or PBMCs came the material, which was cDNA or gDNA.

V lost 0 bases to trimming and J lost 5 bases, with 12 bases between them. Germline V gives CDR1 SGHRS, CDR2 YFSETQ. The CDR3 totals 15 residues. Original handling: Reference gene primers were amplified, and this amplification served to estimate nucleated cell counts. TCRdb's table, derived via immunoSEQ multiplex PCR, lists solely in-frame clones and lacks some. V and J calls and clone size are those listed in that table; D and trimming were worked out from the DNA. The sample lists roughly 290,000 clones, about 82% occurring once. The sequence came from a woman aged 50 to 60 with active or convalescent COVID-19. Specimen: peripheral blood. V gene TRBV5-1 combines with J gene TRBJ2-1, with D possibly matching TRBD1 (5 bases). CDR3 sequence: CASSLVGVKNNEQFF. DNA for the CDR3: TGCGCCAGCAGCTTGGTAGGGGTGAAAAACAATGAGCAGTTCTTC.